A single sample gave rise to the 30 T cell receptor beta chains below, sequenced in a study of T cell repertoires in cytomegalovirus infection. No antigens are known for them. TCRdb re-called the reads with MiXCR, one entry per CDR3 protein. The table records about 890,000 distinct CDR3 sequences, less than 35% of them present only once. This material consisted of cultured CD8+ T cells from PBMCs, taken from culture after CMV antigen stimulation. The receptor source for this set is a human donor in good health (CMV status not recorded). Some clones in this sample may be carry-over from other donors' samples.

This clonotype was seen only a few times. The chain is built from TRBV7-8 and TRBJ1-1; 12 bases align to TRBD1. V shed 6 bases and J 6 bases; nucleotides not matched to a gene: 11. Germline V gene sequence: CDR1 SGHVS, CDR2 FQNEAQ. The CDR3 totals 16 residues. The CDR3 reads CASRVRDRGLRAEAFF. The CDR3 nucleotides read TGTGCCAGCAGAGTCCGGGACAGGGGGCTTCGGGCTGAAGCTTTCTTT.

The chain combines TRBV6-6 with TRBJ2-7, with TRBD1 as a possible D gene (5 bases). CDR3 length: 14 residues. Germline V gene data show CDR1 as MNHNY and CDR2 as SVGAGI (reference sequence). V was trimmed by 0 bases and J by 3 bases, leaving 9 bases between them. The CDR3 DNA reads TGTGCCAGCAGTTACTCGAACAGGCTCTACGAGCAGTACGTC. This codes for CASSYSNRLYEQYV.

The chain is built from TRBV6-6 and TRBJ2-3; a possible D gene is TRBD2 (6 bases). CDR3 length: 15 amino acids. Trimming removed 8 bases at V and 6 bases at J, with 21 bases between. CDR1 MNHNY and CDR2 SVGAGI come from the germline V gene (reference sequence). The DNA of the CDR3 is TGTGCCAGCTTGGCTACCGGGGGTTCATCGGATACGCAGTATTTT. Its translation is CASLATGGSSDTQYF.

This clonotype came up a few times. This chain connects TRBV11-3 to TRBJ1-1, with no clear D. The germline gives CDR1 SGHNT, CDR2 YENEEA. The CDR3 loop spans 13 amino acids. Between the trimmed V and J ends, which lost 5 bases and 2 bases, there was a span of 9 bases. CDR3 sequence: CASSHRDNTEAFF. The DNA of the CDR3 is TGTGCCAGCAGCCACAGAGACAACACTGAAGCTTTCTTT.

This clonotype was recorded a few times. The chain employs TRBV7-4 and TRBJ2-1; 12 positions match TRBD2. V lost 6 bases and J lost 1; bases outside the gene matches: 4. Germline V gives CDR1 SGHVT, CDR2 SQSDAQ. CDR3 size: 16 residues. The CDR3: CASRKGLAGSYNEQFF. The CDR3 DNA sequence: TGTGCCAGCAGGAAGGGACTAGCGGGTTCCTACAATGAGCAGTTCTTC.

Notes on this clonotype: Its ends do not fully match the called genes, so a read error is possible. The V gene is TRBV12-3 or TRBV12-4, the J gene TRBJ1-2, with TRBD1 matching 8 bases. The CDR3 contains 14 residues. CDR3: CVSSFLDRDYGYTF. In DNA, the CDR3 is TGTGTCAGCAGTTTCTTGGACAGGGACTATGGCTACACCTTC.

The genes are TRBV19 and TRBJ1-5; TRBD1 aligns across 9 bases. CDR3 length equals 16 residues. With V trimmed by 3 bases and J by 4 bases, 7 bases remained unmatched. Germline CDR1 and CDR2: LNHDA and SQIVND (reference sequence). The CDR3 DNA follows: TGTGCCAGTAGTATCTACAGGGGGCCGGCGAATCAGCCCCAGCATTTT. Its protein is CASSIYRGPANQPQHF.

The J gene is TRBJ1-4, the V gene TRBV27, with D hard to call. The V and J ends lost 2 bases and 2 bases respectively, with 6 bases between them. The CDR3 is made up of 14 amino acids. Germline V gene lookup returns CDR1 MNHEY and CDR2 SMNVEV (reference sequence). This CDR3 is CASSLVGTNEKLFF. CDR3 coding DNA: TGTGCCAGCAGTTTAGTGGGGACTAATGAAAAACTGTTTTTT.

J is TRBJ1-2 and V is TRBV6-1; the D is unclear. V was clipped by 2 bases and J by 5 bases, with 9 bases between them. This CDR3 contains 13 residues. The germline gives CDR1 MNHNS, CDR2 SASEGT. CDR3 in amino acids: CASSELVPYGYTF. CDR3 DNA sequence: TGTGCCAGCAGTGAACTGGTTCCTTATGGCTACACCTTC.

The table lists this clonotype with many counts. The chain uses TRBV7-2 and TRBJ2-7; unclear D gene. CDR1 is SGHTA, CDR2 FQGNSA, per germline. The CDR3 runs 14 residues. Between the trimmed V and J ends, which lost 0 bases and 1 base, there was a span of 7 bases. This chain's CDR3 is CASSLAIRSYEQYF. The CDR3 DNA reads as TGTGCCAGCAGCTTAGCGATCAGATCCTACGAGCAGTACTTC. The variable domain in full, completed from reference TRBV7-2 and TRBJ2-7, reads GAGVSQSPSNKVTEKGKDVELRCDPISGHTALYWYRQSLGQGLEFLIYFQGNSAPDKSGLPSDRFSAERTGGSVSTLTIQRTQQEDSAVYLCASSLAIRSYEQYFGPGTRLTVT.

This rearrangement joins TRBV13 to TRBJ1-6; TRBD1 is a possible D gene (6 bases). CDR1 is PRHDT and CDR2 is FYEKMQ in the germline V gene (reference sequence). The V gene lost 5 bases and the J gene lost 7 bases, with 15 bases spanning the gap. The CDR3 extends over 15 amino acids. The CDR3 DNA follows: TGTGCCAGCAGCGCCGGGGGGGGCGGGAATTCACCCCTCCACTTT. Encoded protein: CASSAGGGGNSPLHF.

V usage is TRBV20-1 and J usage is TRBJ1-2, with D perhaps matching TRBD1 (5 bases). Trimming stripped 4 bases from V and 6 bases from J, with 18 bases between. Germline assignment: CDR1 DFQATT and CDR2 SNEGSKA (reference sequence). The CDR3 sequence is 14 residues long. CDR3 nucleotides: TGCAGTGCTACCCACCGTTCCAGGGCGGATGGCTACACCTTC. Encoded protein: CSATHRSRADGYTF.

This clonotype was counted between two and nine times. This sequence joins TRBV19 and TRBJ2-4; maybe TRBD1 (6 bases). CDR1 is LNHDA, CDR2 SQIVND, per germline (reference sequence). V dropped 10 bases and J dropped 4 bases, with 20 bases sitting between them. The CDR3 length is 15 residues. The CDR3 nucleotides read TGTGCCACCACCCTCGGGACACTAAAGAAAAACATTCAGTACTTC. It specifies CATTLGTLKKNIQYF. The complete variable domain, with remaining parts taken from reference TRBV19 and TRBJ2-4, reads DGGITQSPKYLFRKEGQNVTLSCEQNLNHDAMYWYRQDPGQGLRLIYYSQIVNDFQKGDIAEGYSVSREKKESFPLTVTSAQKNPTAFYLCATTLGTLKKNIQYFGAGTRLSVL.

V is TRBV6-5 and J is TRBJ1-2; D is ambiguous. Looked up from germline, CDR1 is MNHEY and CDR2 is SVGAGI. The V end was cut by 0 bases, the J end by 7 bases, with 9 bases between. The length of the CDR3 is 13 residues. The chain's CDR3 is CASSYSHGGGYTF. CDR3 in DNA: TGTGCCAGCAGTTACTCCCACGGCGGTGGCTACACCTTC.

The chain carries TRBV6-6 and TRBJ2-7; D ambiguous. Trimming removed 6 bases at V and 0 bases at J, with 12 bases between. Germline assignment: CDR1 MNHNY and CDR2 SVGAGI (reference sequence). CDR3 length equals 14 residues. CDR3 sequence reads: CASSSEPSSYEQYV. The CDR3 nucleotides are TGTGCCAGCAGCTCAGAGCCGAGCTCCTACGAGCAGTACGTC.

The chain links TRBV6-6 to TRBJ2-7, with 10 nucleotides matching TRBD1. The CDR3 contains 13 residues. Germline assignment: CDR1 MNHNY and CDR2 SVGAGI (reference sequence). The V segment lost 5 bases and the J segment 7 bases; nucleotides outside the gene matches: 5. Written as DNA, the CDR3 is TGTGCCAGCAGTCAGGGACAGGGGTGGGAGCAGTACGTC. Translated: CASSQGQGWEQYV.

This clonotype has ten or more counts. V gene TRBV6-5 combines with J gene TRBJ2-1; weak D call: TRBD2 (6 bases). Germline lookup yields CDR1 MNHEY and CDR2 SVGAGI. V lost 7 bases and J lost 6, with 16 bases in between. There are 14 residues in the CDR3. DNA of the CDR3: TGTGCCAGCACCCTGATGCAGGGAGGCAATGAGCAGTTCTTC. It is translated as CASTLMQGGNEQFF.

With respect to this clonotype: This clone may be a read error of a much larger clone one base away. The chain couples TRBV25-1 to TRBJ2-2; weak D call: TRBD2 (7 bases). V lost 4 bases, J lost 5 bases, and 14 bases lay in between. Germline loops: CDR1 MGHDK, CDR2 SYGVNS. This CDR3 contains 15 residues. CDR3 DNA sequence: TGTGCCAGCAGTGGTGGGGGGGCCAGAACCGGGGAGCTGTTTTTT. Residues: CASSGGGARTGELFF.

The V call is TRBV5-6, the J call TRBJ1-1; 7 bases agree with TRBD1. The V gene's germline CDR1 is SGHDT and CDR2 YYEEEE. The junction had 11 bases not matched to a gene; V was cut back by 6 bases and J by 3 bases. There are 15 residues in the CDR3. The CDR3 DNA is TGTGCCAGCACCTTCAGAGGGGGCTTGTACACTGAAGCTTTCTTT. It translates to CASTFRGGLYTEAFF. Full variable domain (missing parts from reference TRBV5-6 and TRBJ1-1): DAGVTQSPTHLIKTRGQQVTLRCSPKSGHDTVSWYQQALGQGPQFIFQYYEEEERQRGNFPDRFSGHQFPNYSSELNVNALLLGDSALYLCASTFRGGLYTEAFFGQGTRLTVV.

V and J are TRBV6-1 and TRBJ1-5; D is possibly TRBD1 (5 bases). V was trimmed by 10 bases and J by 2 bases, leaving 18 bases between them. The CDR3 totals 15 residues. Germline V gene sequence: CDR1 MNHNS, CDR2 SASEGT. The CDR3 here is CAIQQAGGGNQPQHF. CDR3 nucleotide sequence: TGTGCCATCCAACAAGCGGGGGGTGGCAATCAGCCCCAGCATTTT.

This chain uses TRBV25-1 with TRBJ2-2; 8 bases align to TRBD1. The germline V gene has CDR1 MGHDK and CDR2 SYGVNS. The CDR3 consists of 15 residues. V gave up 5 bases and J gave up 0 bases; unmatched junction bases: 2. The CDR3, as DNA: TGTGCCAGCAGTAGGACAGGGTCGAACACCGGGGAGCTGTTTTTT. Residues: CASSRTGSNTGELFF.

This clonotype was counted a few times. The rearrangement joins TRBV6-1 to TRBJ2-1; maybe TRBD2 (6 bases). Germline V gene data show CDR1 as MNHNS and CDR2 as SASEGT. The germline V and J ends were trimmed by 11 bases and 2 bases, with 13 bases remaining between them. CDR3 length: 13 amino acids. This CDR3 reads CALGDLTYNEQFF. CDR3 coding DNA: TGTGCCCTCGGGGACTTGACCTACAATGAGCAGTTCTTC.

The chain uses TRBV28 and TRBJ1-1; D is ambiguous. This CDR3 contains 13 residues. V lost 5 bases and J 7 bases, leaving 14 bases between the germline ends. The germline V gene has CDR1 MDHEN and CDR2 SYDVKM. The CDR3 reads CASSPDMGGEAFF. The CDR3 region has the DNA TGTGCCAGCAGTCCCGATATGGGAGGTGAAGCTTTCTTT.

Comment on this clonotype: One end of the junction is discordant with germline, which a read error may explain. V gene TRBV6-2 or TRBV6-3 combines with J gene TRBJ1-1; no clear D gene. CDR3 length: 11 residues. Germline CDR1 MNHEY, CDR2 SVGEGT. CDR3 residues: CVSIQNTEAFF. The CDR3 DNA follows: TGTGTCAGCATTCAGAACACTGAAGCTTTCTTT.

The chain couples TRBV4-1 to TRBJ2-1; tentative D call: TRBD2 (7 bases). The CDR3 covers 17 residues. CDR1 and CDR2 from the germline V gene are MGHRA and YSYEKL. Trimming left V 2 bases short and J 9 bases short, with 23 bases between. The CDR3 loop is CASSQYVLVEGGLEQFF. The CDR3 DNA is TGCGCCAGCAGCCAATATGTCCTGGTGGAGGGGGGGCTTGAGCAGTTCTTC.

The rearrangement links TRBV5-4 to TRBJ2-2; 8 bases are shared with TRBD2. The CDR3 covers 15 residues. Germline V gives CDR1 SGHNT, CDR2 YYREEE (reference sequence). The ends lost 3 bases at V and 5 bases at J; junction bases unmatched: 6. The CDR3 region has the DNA TGTGCCAGCAGCTCGGACGGGGGGGTTACCGGGGAGCTGTTTTTT. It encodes CASSSDGGVTGELFF.

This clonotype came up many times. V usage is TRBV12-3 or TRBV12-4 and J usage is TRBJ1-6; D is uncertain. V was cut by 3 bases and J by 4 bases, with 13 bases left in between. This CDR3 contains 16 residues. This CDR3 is CASSFRPGIYNSPLHF. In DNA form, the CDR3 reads TGTGCCAGCAGTTTTCGTCCGGGGATATATAATTCACCCCTCCACTTT.

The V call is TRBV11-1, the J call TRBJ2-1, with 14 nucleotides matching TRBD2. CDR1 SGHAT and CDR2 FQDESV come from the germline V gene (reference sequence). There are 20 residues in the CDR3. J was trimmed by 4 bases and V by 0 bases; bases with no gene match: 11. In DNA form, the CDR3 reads TGTGCCAGCAGCTTAGCGACTAGCGGGGGGGAGTGGAATTGGTACAATGAGCAGTTCTTC. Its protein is CASSLATSGGEWNWYNEQFF. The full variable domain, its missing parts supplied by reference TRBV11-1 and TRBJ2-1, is EAEVAQSPRYKITEKSQAVAFWCDPISGHATLYWYRQILGQGPELLVQFQDESVVDDSQLPKDRFSAERLKGVDSTLKIQPAELGDSAMYLCASSLATSGGEWNWYNEQFFGPGTRLTVL.

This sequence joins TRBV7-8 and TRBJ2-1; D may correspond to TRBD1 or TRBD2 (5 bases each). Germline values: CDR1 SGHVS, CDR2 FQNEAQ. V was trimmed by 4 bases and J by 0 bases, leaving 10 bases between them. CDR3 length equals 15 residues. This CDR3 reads CASSWDLSSYNEQFF. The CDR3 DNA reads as TGTGCCAGCAGCTGGGACCTAAGCTCCTACAATGAGCAGTTCTTC.

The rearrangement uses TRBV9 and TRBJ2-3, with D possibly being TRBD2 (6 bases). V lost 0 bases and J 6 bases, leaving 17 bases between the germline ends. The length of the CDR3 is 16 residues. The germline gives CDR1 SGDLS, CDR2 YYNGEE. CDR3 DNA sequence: TGTGCCAGCAGCGTAGAAGGAGGGACCGGGGAGGATACGCAGTATTTT. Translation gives CASSVEGGTGEDTQYF. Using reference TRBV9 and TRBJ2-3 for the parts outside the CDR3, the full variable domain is DSGVTQTPKHLITATGQRVTLRCSPRSGDLSVYWYQQSLDQGLQFLIQYYNGEERAKGNILERFSAQQFPDLHSELNLSSLELGDSALYFCASSVEGGTGEDTQYFGPGTRLTVL.